The rows below give T cell receptor beta chains drawn from one sample of a study of OX40 agonist ivuxolimab in advanced cancers. Assay used: immunoSEQ multiplex PCR; TCRdb lists only in-frame clones, some missing. Among around 21,000 clones, roughly 80% were seen once, and the ten largest hold 30% to 35%. Sequenced here: CD4+ or CD8+ T cells sorted from blood, sampled in a trial of the OX40 agonist ivuxolimab. The receptor source for this set is an adult with an advanced solid tumor such as melanoma, head and neck, liver or kidney cancer. Both conserved end residues are part of each CDR3.

v_gene: TRBV27
len: 13
j_gene: TRBJ1-1
CDR3aa: CASSWGSAGRAFF

v_gene: TRBV2
len: 13
j_gene: TRBJ1-4
CDR3aa: CASGLGHWEKLFF

v_gene: TRBV5-1
len: 15
j_gene: TRBJ2-7
CDR3aa: CASSMTSGSTYEQYF

v_gene: TRBV13
len: 16
j_gene: TRBJ2-7
CDR3aa: CASSLGGGLKSYEQYF

v_gene: TRBV5-1
len: 12
j_gene: TRBJ1-2
CDR3aa: CASSLGSYGYTF

v_gene: TRBV7-9
len: 12
j_gene: TRBJ1-1
CDR3aa: CASSWRGGEAFF

v_gene: TRBV10-3
len: 15
j_gene: TRBJ2-3
CDR3aa: CATNPTGVDRDTQYF

v_gene: TRBV27
len: 13
j_gene: TRBJ1-2
CDR3aa: CASSLSFGYGYTF

v_gene: TRBV29-1
len: 12
j_gene: TRBJ1-1
CDR3aa: CSVDEGHAEAFF

v_gene: TRBV30
len: 15
j_gene: TRBJ2-1
CDR3aa: CAWSADSSPVNEQFF

v_gene: TRBV7-9
len: 15
j_gene: TRBJ2-1
CDR3aa: CASSLSGSESYEQFF

v_gene: TRBV28
len: 13
j_gene: TRBJ2-2
CDR3aa: CASRGRATGELFF

v_gene: TRBV10-3
len: 13
j_gene: TRBJ1-2
CDR3aa: CATNQGGGYGYTF

v_gene: TRBV6-5
len: 14
j_gene: TRBJ2-3
CDR3aa: CASSYGRNTDTQYF

v_gene: TRBV27
len: 19
j_gene: TRBJ2-7
CDR3aa: CASSLLAPDTSGTNYEQYF

v_gene: TRBV27
len: 14
j_gene: TRBJ2-2
CDR3aa: CASSLGLRTGELFF

v_gene: TRBV7-6
len: 15
j_gene: TRBJ2-2
CDR3aa: CASSLRTSGTGELFF

v_gene: TRBV28
len: 14
j_gene: TRBJ1-1
CDR3aa: CASRLQGLNTEAFF

v_gene: TRBV9
len: 17
j_gene: TRBJ2-2
CDR3aa: CASSTPKGGPNTGELFF

v_gene: TRBV4-2
len: 15
j_gene: TRBJ2-1
CDR3aa: CASSQGTSAYNEQFF

v_gene: TRBV27
len: 13
j_gene: TRBJ1-2
CDR3aa: CASSLENGRGYTF

v_gene: TRBV7-9
len: 16
j_gene: TRBJ2-7
CDR3aa: CASSTQRRTARNEQYF

v_gene: TRBV27
len: 13
j_gene: TRBJ2-3
CDR3aa: CASSSKPQDTQYF

v_gene: TRBV27
len: 15
j_gene: TRBJ2-7
CDR3aa: CASSRVREGPYEQYF

v_gene: TRBV12-5
len: 15
j_gene: TRBJ2-1
CDR3aa: CASGLHRGRNNEQFF

v_gene: TRBV18
len: 15
j_gene: TRBJ2-2
CDR3aa: CASSPPPSAAGELFF

v_gene: TRBV6-5
len: 15
j_gene: TRBJ2-2
CDR3aa: CASRPTSGSDGELFF

v_gene: TRBV7-8
len: 15
j_gene: TRBJ1-5
CDR3aa: CASSSLQERSQPQHF

v_gene: TRBV5-1
len: 14
j_gene: TRBJ2-1
CDR3aa: CASSSAGGYNEQFF

v_gene: TRBV6-5
len: 14
j_gene: TRBJ2-2
CDR3aa: CASRSQGWAGELFF

v_gene: TRBV10-3
len: 14
j_gene: TRBJ1-3
CDR3aa: CAISEKGSGNTIYF

v_gene: TRBV30
len: 12
j_gene: TRBJ2-7
CDR3aa: CAWSVWTYEQYF

v_gene: TRBV7-3
len: 14
j_gene: TRBJ2-3
CDR3aa: CASSLAGGIDTQYF

v_gene: TRBV5-6
len: 14
j_gene: TRBJ2-7
CDR3aa: CASWRRAELYEQYF

v_gene: TRBV7-2
len: 14
j_gene: TRBJ2-1
CDR3aa: CASSHGTSGNEQFF

v_gene: TRBV19
len: 15
j_gene: TRBJ2-7
CDR3aa: CASSIGQGLTYEQYF

v_gene: TRBV6-6
len: 16
j_gene: TRBJ2-7
CDR3aa: CASSYSWLGRGYEQYF

v_gene: TRBV27
len: 15
j_gene: TRBJ2-3
CDR3aa: CASCLTQLGTDTQYF